What follows are 10 T cell receptor beta chains derived from one specimen sequenced in a study of control samples from healthy donors and cancer patients. Libraries were prepared by immunoSEQ multiplex PCR; TCRdb keeps only in-frame clonotypes and omits some of them. The profile shows 150,000 to 200,000 clones, 90% of them singletons. Sequencing was carried out using blood. All receptors come from a woman aged 50 to 65 in good health.

The J gene is TRBJ2-7, the V gene TRBV19, with D perhaps matching TRBD2 (6 bases). The CDR3 covers 14 residues. The ends were cut back, 1 base at V and 1 base at J, with 8 bases in the middle. Per the germline V gene, CDR1 is LNHDA and CDR2 is SQIVND (reference sequence). The CDR3 protein is CASSIGRGSYEQYF. The CDR3 DNA is TGTGCCAGTAGTATAGGGCGGGGTTCCTACGAGCAGTACTTC.

The chain couples TRBV15 to TRBJ2-7, with a weak D call TRBD1 (6 bases). Trimming took off 4 bases at V and 2 bases at J, with 12 bases between the two ends. Germline CDR1 LNHNV, CDR2 YYDKDF (reference sequence). The CDR3 covers 14 residues. CDR3 sequence: CATSTSGVPYEQYF. The CDR3 DNA is TGTGCCACCAGCACCTCAGGGGTTCCCTACGAGCAGTACTTC.

As concerns this clone: The sample holds other DNA sequences that translate to the same CDR3. V is TRBV4-3 and J is TRBJ2-3, with no clear D. CDR1 and CDR2 (germline): LGHNA, YSLEER. V dropped 1 base and J dropped 6 bases, with 11 bases sitting between them. CDR3 length equals 14 residues. The CDR3 coding sequence is TGCGCCAGCAGCCAAGTCAGTTTCATGGATACGCAGTATTTT. It encodes CASSQVSFMDTQYF.

CDR3 region: CASSRSLGEAFF. The DNA for the CDR3 is TGTGCCAGCAGCCGGTCCTTAGGTGAAGCTTTCTTT. The chain carries TRBV5-4 and TRBJ1-1; D unresolved. Per germline, CDR1 SGHNT and CDR2 YYREEE (reference sequence). Deletions cut 4 bases from V and 7 bases from J, with 11 bases between. The CDR3 spans 12 residues. The complete variable domain, with remaining parts taken from reference TRBV5-4 and TRBJ1-1, reads ETGVTQSPTHLIKTRGQQVTLRCSSQSGHNTVSWYQQALGQGPQFIFQYYREEENGRGNFPPRFSGLQFPNYSSELNVNALELDDSALYLCASSRSLGEAFFGQGTRLTVV.

This clone was seen once. The chain recombines TRBV12-3 or TRBV12-4 with TRBJ1-1; D is unresolved. Trimming cost V 10 bases and J 2 bases, with 14 bases left between them. This CDR3 is built from 13 residues. CDR3 DNA sequence: TGTGCCACCCTCATTAGCTTTAACACTGAAGCTTTCTTT. It translates to CATLISFNTEAFF.

The chain couples TRBV19 to TRBJ2-2; unclear D gene. Deletions cut 3 bases from V and 4 bases from J, with 6 bases between. This CDR3 comprises 13 residues. From germline, CDR1 is LNHDA and CDR2 SQIVND (reference sequence). CDR3 nucleotides: TGTGCCAGTAGTATTTATAGCACCGGGGAGCTGTTTTTT. Protein: CASSIYSTGELFF.

The J gene is TRBJ2-2, the V gene TRBV5-1, with D maybe TRBD2 (6 bases). Trimming took off 4 bases at V and 4 bases at J, with 11 bases between the two ends. CDR1 and CDR2 (germline): SGHRS, YFSETQ. The CDR3 is 14 amino acids. The CDR3 sequence: CASSAGPFTGELFF. As DNA, the CDR3 is TGCGCCAGCAGCGCGGGGCCTTTCACCGGGGAGCTGTTTTTT.

V and J are TRBV7-9 and TRBJ2-7, with TRBD1 matching 9 bases. This CDR3 is 13 amino acids long. CDR1 is SEHNR, CDR2 FQNEAQ, per germline (reference sequence). V lost 4 bases to trimming and J lost 6 bases; unmatched junction nucleotides: 4. CDR3 sequence (DNA): TGTGCCAGCAGCTGGACAGGGGAGCGCGAGCAGTACTTC. It translates to CASSWTGEREQYF. Complete variable domain (other parts from reference TRBV7-9 and TRBJ2-7): DTGVSQNPRHKITKRGQNVTFRCDPISEHNRLYWYRQTLGQGPEFLTYFQNEAQLEKSRLLSDRFSAERPKGSFSTLEIQRTEQGDSAMYLCASSWTGEREQYFGPGTRLTVT.

The chain couples TRBV19 to TRBJ2-7; a weak D match, TRBD1 (6 bases). Germline V CDR1 and CDR2: LNHDA, SQIVND (reference sequence). V was trimmed by 10 bases and J by 3 bases, leaving 16 bases between them. CDR3 length: 13 residues. This chain's CDR3 is CATRGTSSYEQYF. For the CDR3, the DNA is TGTGCCACCCGAGGGACATCCAGCTACGAGCAGTACTTC.

V is TRBV28 and J is TRBJ1-5; D might be TRBD1 (6 bases). The CDR3 is 15 residues long. The germline V gene encodes CDR1 MDHEN and CDR2 SYDVKM. The germline V and J ends were trimmed by 6 bases and 2 bases, with 14 bases remaining between them. The CDR3 is CASRVQGARNQPQHF. CDR3 in DNA: TGTGCCAGCAGGGTACAGGGCGCTCGCAATCAGCCCCAGCATTTT.